Presented here are 9 T cell receptor beta chains from one specimen sequenced in a study of T cell changes during pregnancy in multiple sclerosis. TCRdb's table, derived via immunoSEQ multiplex PCR, lists solely in-frame clones and lacks some. Here the sample spans 35,000 to 45,000 clones, 90% being singletons. The source material was CD4+ T cells from peripheral blood mononuclear cells, sampled in the third trimester of pregnancy. The receptor source for this set is a female donor with multiple sclerosis, enrolled in a pregnancy study.

The chain has TRBV28 and TRBJ1-4; 7 nucleotides align to TRBD1. J gave up 9 bases and V 5 bases, and 6 bases lay outside the gene matches. The CDR3 totals 13 residues. Germline V CDR1 and CDR2: MDHEN, SYDVKM. This CDR3 is CASSATGVKKLFF. The CDR3 DNA reads TGTGCCAGCAGTGCAACAGGGGTGAAAAAACTGTTTTTT.

This chain connects TRBV6-4 to TRBJ2-7; 9 positions match TRBD1. The CDR3 length is 14 residues. Germline V gene lookup returns CDR1 MRHNA and CDR2 SNTAGT. V lost 5 bases, J lost 6 bases, and 8 bases stayed unmatched. The CDR3 protein is CASSKQGARGEQYF. CDR3 sequence (DNA): TGTGCCAGCAGTAAACAGGGGGCGAGAGGCGAGCAGTACTTC.

The V and J genes are TRBV9 and TRBJ2-7; TRBD2 aligns across 8 bases. Germline lookup yields CDR1 SGDLS and CDR2 YYNGEE. The CDR3 totals 15 residues. After removal of 0 bases from V and 2 bases from J, the junction contained 4 bases not matched to a gene. In DNA form, the CDR3 reads TGTGCCAGCAGCGTAGACTACGGGAGGGCCTACGAGCAGTACTTC. Encoded protein: CASSVDYGRAYEQYF.

The V and J genes are TRBV2 and TRBJ2-3; D gene ambiguous. The germline V and J ends were trimmed by 6 bases and 2 bases, with 9 bases remaining between them. CDR3 length equals 13 residues. The V gene's germline CDR1 is SNHLY and CDR2 FYNNEI. The CDR3 protein is CASRPQVTDTQYF. The CDR3 DNA follows: TGTGCCAGCAGGCCCCAGGTCACAGATACGCAGTATTTT.

In its sample, this clone was seen once. V usage is TRBV5-6 and J usage is TRBJ1-1; D ambiguous. The CDR3 covers 13 residues. Germline V lookup: CDR1 SGHDT, CDR2 YYEEEE. Trimming cost V 1 base and J 0 bases, with 4 bases left between them. The CDR3 DNA is TGTGCCAGCAGCTTGTCGGTGAACACTGAAGCTTTCTTT. It specifies CASSLSVNTEAFF.

This clone occurred a few times. The V and J genes are TRBV5-8 and TRBJ1-2, with 7 bases lining up with TRBD1. The CDR3 runs 15 residues. V lost 3 bases to trimming and J lost 1 base; unmatched junction nucleotides: 6. Germline assignment: CDR1 SGHTS and CDR2 YDEGEE. CDR3 DNA sequence: TGTGCCAGCAGCTCGTTGACAGGGAATAACTATGGCTACACCTTC. Protein product: CASSSLTGNNYGYTF. The variable domain in full, with the rest retrieved from reference TRBV5-8 and TRBJ1-2, is EAGVTQSPTHLIKTRGQQATLRCSPISGHTSVYWYQQALGLGLQFLLWYDEGEERNRGNFPPRFSGRQFPNYSSELNVNALELEDSALYLCASSSLTGNNYGYTFGSGTRLTVV.

The chain employs TRBV5-4 and TRBJ1-1; 10 bases are shared with TRBD1. CDR3 length equals 14 residues. Germline V gene lookup returns CDR1 SGHNT and CDR2 YYREEE (reference sequence). V lost 5 bases, J lost 3 bases, and 4 bases stayed unmatched. The CDR3 spells CASRRDRGHTEAFF. DNA of the CDR3: TGTGCCAGCAGGAGGGACAGGGGCCACACTGAAGCTTTCTTT.

CDR3 in DNA: TGTGCCAGCTCACCACCTGCAGGGGGGCTGAACACTGAAGCTTTCTTT. Its protein product is CASSPPAGGLNTEAFF. The chain carries TRBV18 and TRBJ1-1, with TRBD1 matching 7 bases. V was clipped by 0 bases and J by 0 bases; unmatched bases: 4. This CDR3 contains 16 residues. Germline lookup yields CDR1 KGHSH and CDR2 LQKENI.

The chain has TRBV18 and TRBJ2-5, with 10 positions matching TRBD2. The junction had 4 bases not matched to a gene; V was cut back by 6 bases and J by 3 bases. The CDR3 contains 14 residues. Germline values: CDR1 KGHSH, CDR2 LQKENI. The DNA for the CDR3 is TGTGCCAGCTCCGCGGGACTAGCGAAAGAGACCCAGTACTTC. It codes for CASSAGLAKETQYF.